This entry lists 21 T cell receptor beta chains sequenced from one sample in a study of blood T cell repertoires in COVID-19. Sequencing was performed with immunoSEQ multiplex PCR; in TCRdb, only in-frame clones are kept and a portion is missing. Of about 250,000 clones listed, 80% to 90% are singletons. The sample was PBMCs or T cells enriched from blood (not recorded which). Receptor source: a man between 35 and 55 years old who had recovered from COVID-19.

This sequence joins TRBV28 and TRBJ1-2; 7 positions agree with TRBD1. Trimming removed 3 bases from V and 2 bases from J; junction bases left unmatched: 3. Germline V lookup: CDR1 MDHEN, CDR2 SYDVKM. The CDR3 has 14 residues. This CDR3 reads CASSFDRANYGYTF. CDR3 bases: TGTGCCAGCAGTTTTGACAGGGCCAACTATGGCTACACCTTC.

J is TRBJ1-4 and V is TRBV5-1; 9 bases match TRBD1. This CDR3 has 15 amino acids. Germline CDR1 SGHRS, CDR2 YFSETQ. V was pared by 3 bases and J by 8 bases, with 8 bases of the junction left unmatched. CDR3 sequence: CASSYGRDRDEKLFF. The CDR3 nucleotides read TGCGCCAGCAGCTACGGGCGGGACAGGGACGAAAAACTGTTTTTT.

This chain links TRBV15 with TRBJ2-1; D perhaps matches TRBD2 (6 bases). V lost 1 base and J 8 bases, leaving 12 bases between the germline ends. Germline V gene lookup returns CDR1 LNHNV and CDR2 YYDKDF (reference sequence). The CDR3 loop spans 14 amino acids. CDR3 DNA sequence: TGTGCCACCAGCAGAGTGGGGACTTTAGATGAGCAGTTCTTC. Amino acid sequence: CATSRVGTLDEQFF.

The CDR3 loop is CASSLVDLPRYEQYF. CDR3 coding DNA: TGCGCCAGCAGCTTGGTTGACTTACCTCGCTACGAGCAGTACTTC. V and J are TRBV5-1 and TRBJ2-7; no clear D. Germline V gene data show CDR1 as SGHRS and CDR2 as YFSETQ. There are 15 residues in the CDR3. V was clipped by 0 bases and J by 3 bases, with 13 bases between them.

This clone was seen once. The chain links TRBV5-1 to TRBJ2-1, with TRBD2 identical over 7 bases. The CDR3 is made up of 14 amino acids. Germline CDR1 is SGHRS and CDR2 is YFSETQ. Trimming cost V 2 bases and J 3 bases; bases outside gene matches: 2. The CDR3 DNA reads TGCGCCAGCAGCTTAGGGGAGGGCTACAATGAGCAGTTCTTC. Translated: CASSLGEGYNEQFF.

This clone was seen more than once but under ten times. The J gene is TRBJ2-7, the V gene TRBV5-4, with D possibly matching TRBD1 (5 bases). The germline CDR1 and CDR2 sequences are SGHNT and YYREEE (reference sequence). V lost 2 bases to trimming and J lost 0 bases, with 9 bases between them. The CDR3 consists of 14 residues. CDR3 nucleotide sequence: TGTGCCAGCAGCTTTGGGGCAGTCTCCTACGAGCAGTACTTC. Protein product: CASSFGAVSYEQYF.

The CDR3, as DNA: TGTGCCAGCAGCAACACATTTGGGGGGCAAGAGACCCAGTACTTC. This translates into CASSNTFGGQETQYF. The rearrangement links TRBV5-4 to TRBJ2-5; a weak D match, TRBD2 (6 bases). The CDR3 is 15 residues long. Trimming left V 4 bases short and J 2 bases short, with 15 bases between. CDR1 and CDR2 from the germline V gene are SGHNT and YYREEE (reference sequence). Complete variable domain (other parts from reference TRBV5-4 and TRBJ2-5): ETGVTQSPTHLIKTRGQQVTLRCSSQSGHNTVSWYQQALGQGPQFIFQYYREEENGRGNFPPRFSGLQFPNYSSELNVNALELDDSALYLCASSNTFGGQETQYFGPGTRLLVL.

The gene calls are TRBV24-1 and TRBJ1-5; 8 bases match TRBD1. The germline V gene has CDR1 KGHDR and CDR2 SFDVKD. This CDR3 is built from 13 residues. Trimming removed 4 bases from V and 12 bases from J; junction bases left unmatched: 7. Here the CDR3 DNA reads TGTGCCACCAGTGACCCAAGGACAGGGAGCCAGCATTTT. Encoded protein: CATSDPRTGSQHF.

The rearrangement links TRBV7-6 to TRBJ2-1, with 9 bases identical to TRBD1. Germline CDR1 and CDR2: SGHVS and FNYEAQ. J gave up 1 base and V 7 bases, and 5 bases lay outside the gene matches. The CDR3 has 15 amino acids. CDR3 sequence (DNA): TGTGCCAGCACCCCCGGGACAGGGTCCTACAATGAGCAGTTCTTC. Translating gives CASTPGTGSYNEQFF.

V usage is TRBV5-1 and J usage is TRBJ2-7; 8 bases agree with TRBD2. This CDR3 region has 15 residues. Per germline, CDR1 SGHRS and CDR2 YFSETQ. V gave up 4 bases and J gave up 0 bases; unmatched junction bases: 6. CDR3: CASSRSGTSSYEQYF. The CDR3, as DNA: TGCGCCAGCAGCCGTTCCGGGACTAGCTCCTACGAGCAGTACTTC.

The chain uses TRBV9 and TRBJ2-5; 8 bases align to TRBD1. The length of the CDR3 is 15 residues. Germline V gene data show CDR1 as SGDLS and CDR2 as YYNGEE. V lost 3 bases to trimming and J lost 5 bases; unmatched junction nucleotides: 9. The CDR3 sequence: CASSAQTGVWETQYF. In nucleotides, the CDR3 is TGTGCCAGCAGCGCCCAGACAGGGGTTTGGGAGACCCAGTACTTC.

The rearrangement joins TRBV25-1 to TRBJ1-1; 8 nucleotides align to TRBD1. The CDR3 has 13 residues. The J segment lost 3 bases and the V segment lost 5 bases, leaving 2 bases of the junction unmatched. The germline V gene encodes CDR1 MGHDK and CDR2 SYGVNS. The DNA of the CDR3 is TGTGCCAGCAGTCGACAGGGGTACACTGAAGCTTTCTTT. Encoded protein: CASSRQGYTEAFF.

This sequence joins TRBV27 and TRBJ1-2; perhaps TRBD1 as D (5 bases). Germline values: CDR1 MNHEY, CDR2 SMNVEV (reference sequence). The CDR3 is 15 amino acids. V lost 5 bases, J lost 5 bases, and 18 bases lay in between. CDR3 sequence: CASSIRAGLEYGYTF. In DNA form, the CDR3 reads TGTGCCAGCAGTATCCGAGCAGGGTTAGAATATGGCTACACCTTC.

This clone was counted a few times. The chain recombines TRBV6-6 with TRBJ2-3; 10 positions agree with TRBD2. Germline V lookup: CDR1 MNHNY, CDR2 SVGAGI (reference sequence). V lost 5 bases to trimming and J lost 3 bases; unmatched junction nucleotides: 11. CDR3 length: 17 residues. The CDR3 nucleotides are TGTGCCAGCAGTCCAAACCCCCTAGCGGGGGCGACAGATACGCAGTATTTT. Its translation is CASSPNPLAGATDTQYF.

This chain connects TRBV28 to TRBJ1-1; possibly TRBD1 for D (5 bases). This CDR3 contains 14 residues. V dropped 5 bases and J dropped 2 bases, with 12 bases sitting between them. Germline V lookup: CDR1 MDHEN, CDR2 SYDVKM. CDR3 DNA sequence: TGTGCCAGCAGTATCCCACAGGAAAACACTGAAGCTTTCTTT. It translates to CASSIPQENTEAFF.

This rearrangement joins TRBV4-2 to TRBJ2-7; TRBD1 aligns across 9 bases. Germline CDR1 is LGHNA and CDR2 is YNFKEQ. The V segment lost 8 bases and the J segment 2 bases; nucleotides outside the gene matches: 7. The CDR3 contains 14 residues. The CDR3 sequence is CASSRDRDTYEQYF. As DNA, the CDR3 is TGTGCCAGCTCCCGGGACAGGGATACCTACGAGCAGTACTTC.

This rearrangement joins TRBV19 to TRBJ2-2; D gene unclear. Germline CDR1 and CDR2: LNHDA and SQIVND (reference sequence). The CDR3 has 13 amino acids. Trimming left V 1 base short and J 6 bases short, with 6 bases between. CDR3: CASSIVAAGELFF. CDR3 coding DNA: TGTGCCAGTAGTATAGTAGCCGCCGGGGAGCTGTTTTTT.

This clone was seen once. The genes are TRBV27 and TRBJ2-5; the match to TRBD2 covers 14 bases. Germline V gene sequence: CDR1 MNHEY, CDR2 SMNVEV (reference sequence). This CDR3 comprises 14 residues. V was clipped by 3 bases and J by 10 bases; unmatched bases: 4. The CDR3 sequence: CASSFGLAGGSQYF. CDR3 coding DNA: TGTGCCAGCAGTTTTGGACTAGCGGGAGGAAGCCAGTACTTC.

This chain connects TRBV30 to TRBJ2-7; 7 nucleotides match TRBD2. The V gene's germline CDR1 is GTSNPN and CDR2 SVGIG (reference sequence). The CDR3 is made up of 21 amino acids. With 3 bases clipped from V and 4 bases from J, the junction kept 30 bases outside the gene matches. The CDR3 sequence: CAWRGLAPHRKTGLTIYEQYF. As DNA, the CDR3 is TGTGCCTGGAGGGGGTTGGCTCCTCACAGAAAGACGGGACTAACCATTTACGAGCAGTACTTC. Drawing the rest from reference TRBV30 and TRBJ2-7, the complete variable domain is SQTIHQWPATLVQPVGSPLSLECTVEGTSNPNLYWYRQAAGRGLQLLFYSVGIGQISSEVPQNLSASRPQDRQFILSSKKLLLSDSGFYLCAWRGLAPHRKTGLTIYEQYFGPGTRLTVT.

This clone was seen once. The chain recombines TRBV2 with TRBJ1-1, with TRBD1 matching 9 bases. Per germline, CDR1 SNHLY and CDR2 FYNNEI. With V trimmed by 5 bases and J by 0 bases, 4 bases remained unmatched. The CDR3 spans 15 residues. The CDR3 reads CASSRQGVVNTEAFF. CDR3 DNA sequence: TGTGCCAGCAGTAGACAGGGGGTGGTGAACACTGAAGCTTTCTTT.

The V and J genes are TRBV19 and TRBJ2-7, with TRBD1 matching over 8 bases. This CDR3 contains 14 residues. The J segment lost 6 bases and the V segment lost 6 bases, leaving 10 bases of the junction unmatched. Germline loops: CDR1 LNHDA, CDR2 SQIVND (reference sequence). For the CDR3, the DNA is TGTGCCAGTAGGGGGACAGGCGGTCGGCGCGAGCAGTACTTC. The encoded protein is CASRGTGGRREQYF.